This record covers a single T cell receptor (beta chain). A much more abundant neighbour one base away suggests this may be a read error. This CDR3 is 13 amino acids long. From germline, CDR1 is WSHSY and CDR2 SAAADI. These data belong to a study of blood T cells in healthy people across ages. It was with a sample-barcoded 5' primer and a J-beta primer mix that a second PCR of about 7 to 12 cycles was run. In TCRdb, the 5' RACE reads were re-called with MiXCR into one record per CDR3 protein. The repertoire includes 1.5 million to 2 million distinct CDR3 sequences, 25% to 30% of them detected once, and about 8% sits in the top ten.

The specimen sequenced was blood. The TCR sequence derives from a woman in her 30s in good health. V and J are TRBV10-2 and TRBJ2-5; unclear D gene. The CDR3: CASKVGREESQYF. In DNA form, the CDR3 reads TGCGCCAGCAAGGTCGGGCGAGAAGAGTCCCAGTACTTC.